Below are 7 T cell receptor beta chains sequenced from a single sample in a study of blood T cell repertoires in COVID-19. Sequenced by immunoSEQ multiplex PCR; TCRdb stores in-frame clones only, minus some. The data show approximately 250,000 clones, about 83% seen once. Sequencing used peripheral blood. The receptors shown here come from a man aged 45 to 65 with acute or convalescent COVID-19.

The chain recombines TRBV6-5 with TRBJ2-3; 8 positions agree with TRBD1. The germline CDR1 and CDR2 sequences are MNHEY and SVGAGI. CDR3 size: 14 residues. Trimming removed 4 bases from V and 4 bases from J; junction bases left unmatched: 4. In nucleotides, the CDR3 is TGTGCCAGCAGTTTTTTGACAGGGGCAGATACGCAGTATTTT. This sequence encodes CASSFLTGADTQYF.

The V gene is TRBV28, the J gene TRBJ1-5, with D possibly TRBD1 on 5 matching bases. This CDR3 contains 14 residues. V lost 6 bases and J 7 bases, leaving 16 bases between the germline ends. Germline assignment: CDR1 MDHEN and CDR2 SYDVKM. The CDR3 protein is CASRRGNRNQPQHF. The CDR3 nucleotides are TGTGCCAGCAGACGTGGCAACAGGAACCAGCCCCAGCATTTT.

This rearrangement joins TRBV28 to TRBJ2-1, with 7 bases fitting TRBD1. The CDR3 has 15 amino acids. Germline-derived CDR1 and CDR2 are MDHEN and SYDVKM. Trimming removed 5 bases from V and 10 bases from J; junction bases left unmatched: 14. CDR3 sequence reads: CASSLFGTVFREQFF. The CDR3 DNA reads TGTGCCAGCAGTCTATTCGGGACAGTTTTCAGAGAGCAGTTCTTC.

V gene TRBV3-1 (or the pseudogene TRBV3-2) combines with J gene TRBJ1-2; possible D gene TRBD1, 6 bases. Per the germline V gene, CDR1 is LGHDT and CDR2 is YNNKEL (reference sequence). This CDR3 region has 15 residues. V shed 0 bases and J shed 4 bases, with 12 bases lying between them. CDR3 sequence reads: CASSQEDSDSYGYTF. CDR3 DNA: TGTGCCAGCAGCCAAGAGGACAGTGATAGCTATGGCTACACCTTC.

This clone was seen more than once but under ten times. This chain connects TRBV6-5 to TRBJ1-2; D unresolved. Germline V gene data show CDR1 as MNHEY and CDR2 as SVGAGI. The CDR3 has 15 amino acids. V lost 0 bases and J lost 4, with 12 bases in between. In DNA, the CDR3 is TGTGCCAGCAGTTACTCGAGTCAGACTGCCTATGGCTACACCTTC. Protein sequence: CASSYSSQTAYGYTF.

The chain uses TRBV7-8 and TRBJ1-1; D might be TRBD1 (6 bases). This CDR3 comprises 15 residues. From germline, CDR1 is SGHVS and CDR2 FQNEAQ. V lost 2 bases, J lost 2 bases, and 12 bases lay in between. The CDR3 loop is CASSLMGTPNTEAFF. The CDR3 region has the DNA TGTGCCAGCAGCTTAATGGGGACACCTAACACTGAAGCTTTCTTT.

The CDR3 loop reads CAWDSGRLAGGHTYEQYF. The CDR3, as DNA: TGTGCCTGGGATTCGGGGCGACTAGCGGGAGGGCACACCTACGAGCAGTACTTC. This rearrangement joins TRBV30 to TRBJ2-7, with 14 bases aligning to TRBD2. V shed 5 bases and J 2 bases; nucleotides not matched to a gene: 14. The CDR3 is 18 amino acids. Germline CDR1 is GTSNPN and CDR2 is SVGIG (reference sequence).